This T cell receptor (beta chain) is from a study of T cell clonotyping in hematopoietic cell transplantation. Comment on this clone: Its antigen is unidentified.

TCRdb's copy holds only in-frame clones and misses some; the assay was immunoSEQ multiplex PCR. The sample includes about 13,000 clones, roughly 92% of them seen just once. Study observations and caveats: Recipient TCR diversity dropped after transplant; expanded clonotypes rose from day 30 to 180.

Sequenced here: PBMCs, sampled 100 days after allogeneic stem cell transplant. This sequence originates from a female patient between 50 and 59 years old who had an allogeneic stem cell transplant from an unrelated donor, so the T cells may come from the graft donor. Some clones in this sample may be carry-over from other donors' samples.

CDR3 sequence reads: CATQQGAGELFF. Here the CDR3 DNA reads TGTGCCACGCAACAGGGGGCCGGGGAGCTGTTTTTT. The V gene is TRBV10-3, the J gene TRBJ2-2; 8 bases align to TRBD1. V was clipped by 10 bases and J by 6 bases; unmatched bases: 4. The CDR3 spans 12 residues. The germline CDR1 and CDR2 sequences are ENHRY and SYGVKD.